This T cell receptor beta chain originates from a study of shared T cell receptors in the human thymus. Sequencing was performed with immunoSEQ multiplex PCR; in TCRdb, only in-frame clones are kept and a portion is missing. The sample lists 500,000 to 750,000 clones; approximately 90% were seen once. This CDR3 comprises 19 residues. Germline CDR1 is SGHKS and CDR2 is YYEKEE (reference sequence). Trimming pared 1 base from V and 6 bases from J, leaving 26 bases between. These data were also reused for a study on human thymus T cells. In that study: Resections that were taken during corrective heart surgery supplied the thymus tissue. Thymic and blood repertoires appeared to display a bias in their usage of V and J genes. Highly overlapping thymic repertoires among unrelated individuals were reported in related research.

The chain employs TRBV5-5 and TRBJ2-1; D is possibly TRBD1 (7 bases). This clonotype was obtained from a boy in the first two years of life with a congenital heart defect. Sequenced input: thymocytes. This chain's CDR3 is CASSLCRGVGTAHSNEQFF. CDR3 coding DNA: TGTGCCAGCAGCTTGTGCAGGGGGGTCGGGACAGCACATTCCAATGAGCAGTTCTTC.